This T cell receptor beta chain was retrieved from a study of neurological immune-mediated disorders. About this clonotype itself: A much more abundant neighbour one base away suggests this may be a read error.

Each CDR3 protein is one row after TCRdb ran MiXCR on the 5' RACE reads. Among tens of thousands of distinct CDR3 sequences listed, about 2.5% were seen once. Between the trimmed V and J ends, which lost 1 base and 5 bases, there was a span of 11 bases. The CDR3 consists of 14 residues. CDR1 and CDR2 from the germline V gene are SGHTA and FQGNSA. The chain couples TRBV7-2 to TRBJ2-5; possibly TRBD2 for D (6 bases). The sequence derives from a man aged 50 to 59 with multiple sclerosis. Sequenced material: PBMCs. The DNA for the CDR3 is TGTGCCAGCAGCTTAGGCGGGACCAACGAGACCCAGTACTTC. It yields the protein CASSLGGTNETQYF.